A selection of T cell receptor beta chains follows, all from one sample in a study of OX40 agonist ivuxolimab in advanced cancers. Sequencing was performed with immunoSEQ multiplex PCR; in TCRdb, only in-frame clones are kept and a portion is missing. The repertoire holds tens of thousands of clones, with around 80% as singletons. The sequencing used CD4+ or CD8+ T cells sorted from blood, collected in a trial of the OX40 agonist ivuxolimab. The receptors here all came from an adult with an advanced solid tumor such as melanoma, head and neck, liver or kidney cancer. The CDR3 runs from the conserved cysteine through the conserved F or W.

V gene,J gene,CDR3 protein
TRBV18,TRBJ1-6,CASSPKQLSFNSPLHF
TRBV9,TRBJ2-5,CASNPGPAAETQYF
TRBV28,TRBJ2-7,CASRPPGTSYEQYF
TRBV6-5,TRBJ1-1,CASSYSGQFEAFF
TRBV15,TRBJ2-3,CATSRDRGLADTQYF
TRBV7-3,TRBJ1-1,CASSPGTALEAFF
TRBV6-6,TRBJ2-7,CASTFKPPYEQYF
TRBV10-1,TRBJ2-2,CASSDGSYTGELFF
TRBV4-1,TRBJ2-3,CASSHQSLASTDTQYF
TRBV28,TRBJ2-5,CASSLVPEETQYF
TRBV5-4,TRBJ2-2,CASSWALANTGELFF
TRBV6-5,TRBJ2-3,CASSYSAGSGGDTQYF
TRBV28,TRBJ1-5,CASSPPQGSNQPQHF
TRBV5-4,TRBJ2-1,CASSSGGGGSSYNEQFF
TRBV28,TRBJ2-7,CASSRYEQYF
TRBV5-4,TRBJ2-3,CASSRPQDTQYF
TRBV9,TRBJ1-1,CASSASGGYTEAFF
TRBV7-9,TRBJ2-7,CASSPGRPEQYF
TRBV9,TRBJ2-7,CASARQGVAYEQYF
TRBV4-1,TRBJ2-7,CASSQAGSGLASSYEQYF
TRBV5-4,TRBJ2-1,CASSLDGPSSYNEQFF
TRBV10-3,TRBJ2-1,CAATGNNEQFF
TRBV7-9,TRBJ2-1,CASSMGASNEQFF
TRBV5-5,TRBJ1-4,CASSFPAPGEKLFF
TRBV6-5,TRBJ1-2,CASSTRGRVGYTF
TRBV28,TRBJ2-7,CASSLGYEQYF
TRBV18,TRBJ1-4,CASSPPPGLDEKLFF
TRBV15,TRBJ2-7,CATSRDSGNSYEQYF
TRBV9,TRBJ2-7,CASSVRGDYEQYF
TRBV7-3,TRBJ1-2,CASSLAGGIGYTF
TRBV5-6,TRBJ1-1,CTSSLLGQQNTEAFF
TRBV28,TRBJ1-1,CASGYPGIRSTEAFF
TRBV5-6,TRBJ2-5,CASSLVGQQETQYF
TRBV2,TRBJ2-3,CASTFFTDTQYF
TRBV7-2,TRBJ2-1,CASSFAGVGGSNEQFF
TRBV9,TRBJ1-4,CASSVEGSTLEKLFF
TRBV6-5,TRBJ2-1,CAVRRESYNEQFF
TRBV27,TRBJ1-6,CASSSRTANSPLHF
TRBV5-1,TRBJ2-2,CASSWGLAGVTGELFF
TRBV28,TRBJ2-7,CASSPGLESTYEQYF
TRBV18,TRBJ1-2,CASSPHPGQNYGYTF
TRBV5-5,TRBJ2-5,CASSLGQNFQETQYF